The rows below give T cell receptor beta chains drawn from one sample of a study of cytomegalovirus exposure and HLA in healthy donors. This table comes from immunoSEQ multiplex PCR, and its TCRdb copy is limited to in-frame clones, with some not included. Here the sample spans more than 250,000 clones, roughly 87% being singletons. Sequenced input: PBMCs. All receptors come from a woman aged 25 to 45 in good health and CMV-seronegative. Both conserved end residues are part of each CDR3. D genes are given only for firm matches. Not all rows give a size; the values are once, few, many and, for expanded clones, a class.

TRBV5-6	TRBJ2-2	TRBD1	NA	CASCHRDRPFAGELFF	TGTGCCAGCTGCCACCGGGACAGGCCCTTCGCCGGGGAGCTGTTTTTT
TRBV7-3	TRBJ2-2	TRBD1	NA	CASSNRGRNTGELFF	TGTGCCAGCAGTAACAGGGGGCGCAACACCGGGGAGCTGTTTTTT
TRBV12-5	TRBJ2-1	TRBD1	NA	CASGLVQGQRFF	TGTGCTAGTGGTTTGGTACAGGGGCAGCGGTTCTTC
TRBV4-1	TRBJ2-3	NA	NA	CASSQDIGGVTDTQYF	TGCGCCAGCAGCCAAGATATAGGAGGGGTGACAGATACGCAGTATTTT
TRBV5-4	TRBJ2-5	NA	NA	CASSHEGLETQYF	TGTGCCAGCAGCCACGAGGGGCTTGAGACCCAGTACTTC
TRBV5-4	TRBJ2-5	NA	NA	CASSPGARPQETQYF	TGTGCCAGCAGCCCCGGGGCCCGTCCCCAAGAGACCCAGTACTTC
TRBV5-1	TRBJ2-1	NA	NA	CASSPGTNSYNEQFF	TGCGCCAGCAGCCCCGGGACAAACTCCTACAATGAGCAGTTCTTC
TRBV28	TRBJ2-1	TRBD2	NA	CASSLAGGQYNEQFF	TGTGCCAGCAGTTTAGCGGGAGGTCAATACAATGAGCAGTTCTTC
TRBV15	TRBJ2-6	NA	NA	CATSRTQTPPGANVLTF	TGTGCCACCAGCAGAACTCAGACCCCTCCTGGGGCCAACGTCCTGACTTTC
TRBV6-1	TRBJ2-3	NA	NA	CASSESGGNMATQYF	TGTGCCAGCAGTGAATCCGGCGGGAATATGGCTACGCAGTATTTT
TRBV29-1	TRBJ2-1	NA	NA	CSSPQGHEQFF	TGCAGCAGTCCACAGGGACATGAGCAGTTCTTC
TRBV18	TRBJ2-3	NA	NA	CASSPASSPDTQYF	TGTGCCAGCTCACCCGCCTCCTCTCCCGATACGCAGTATTTT
TRBV28	TRBJ2-1	NA	NA	CASSFTTGYNEQFF	TGTGCCAGCAGTTTTACTACTGGGTACAATGAGCAGTTCTTC
TRBV11-2	TRBJ2-5	TRBD1	NA	CASSTYRGKRETQYF	TGTGCCAGCAGCACCTACAGGGGGAAGCGGGAGACCCAGTACTTC
TRBV6-5	TRBJ2-6	NA	NA	CASSRDWSGANVLTF	TGTGCCAGCAGTCGCGACTGGTCTGGGGCCAACGTCCTGACTTTC
TRBV9	TRBJ2-1	TRBD2	NA	CASSRTSGNYNEQFF	TGTGCCAGCTCCCGGACTAGCGGAAACTACAATGAGCAGTTCTTC
TRBV28	TRBJ2-7	TRBD1	NA	CASSFIQGSASSYEQYF	TGTGCCAGCAGTTTCATACAGGGGAGCGCAAGCTCCTACGAGCAGTACTTC
TRBV6-1	TRBJ1-4	NA	NA	CATSNEKLFF	TGTGCCACCTCTAATGAAAAACTGTTTTTT
TRBV7-2	TRBJ2-7	TRBD2	NA	CASSPGGTSGRLNEQYF	TGTGCCAGCAGCCCAGGGGGGACTAGCGGGAGGTTGAACGAGCAGTACTTC
TRBV18	TRBJ1-1	NA	NA	CASSPAGDTEAFF	TGTGCCAGCTCACCGGCCGGGGACACTGAAGCTTTCTTT
TRBV6-1	TRBJ2-7	TRBD1	NA	CASSSIDRDKQYF	TGTGCCAGCAGTTCCATCGACAGGGATAAGCAGTACTTC
TRBV11-2	TRBJ2-7	NA	NA	CASSLGDSYEQYF	TGTGCCAGCAGCTTAGGTGACAGCTACGAGCAGTACTTC
TRBV6-1	TRBJ1-3	TRBD1	NA	CASSERRQGAGSGNTIYF	TGTGCCAGCAGTGAACGTCGACAGGGGGCCGGATCTGGAAACACCATATATTTT
TRBV2	TRBJ2-7	NA	NA	CASSATNYEQYF	TGTGCCAGCAGTGCGACTAACTACGAGCAGTACTTC
TRBV6-1	TRBJ1-4	TRBD1	NA	CASILTGDEKLFF	TGTGCCAGCATTCTGACAGGGGATGAAAAACTGTTTTTT
TRBV11-3	TRBJ2-2	NA	NA	CASSFPGTNTGELFF	TGTGCCAGCAGCTTTCCAGGGACGAACACCGGGGAGCTGTTTTTT
TRBV7-2	TRBJ2-5	NA	once	CASSTEHQETQYF	TGTGCCAGCAGTACGGAACATCAGGAGACCCAGTACTTC
TRBV4-3	TRBJ2-7	TRBD1	NA	CASSQRQGSYEQYF	TGCGCCAGCAGCCAAAGACAGGGGTCCTACGAGCAGTACTTC
TRBV28	TRBJ1-5	NA	NA	CASRQGFVNQPQHF	TGTGCCAGCAGGCAGGGTTTTGTCAATCAGCCCCAGCATTTT